This T cell receptor beta chain is drawn from a study of blood T cell repertoires in COVID-19 (dated by TCRdb to 2018 to 2021). Study-wide context: Samples from collaborators originated in the United States, Italy and Spain and spanned both the acute and convalescent phases of COVID-19. Subjects who had been exposed to COVID-19, were actively infected with it, or had recovered from it provided the deeply sampled blood TCRbeta repertoires that made up the dataset. The samples were drawn from two sources: the first 160 participants of the ongoing ImmuneRACE study, and 1,254 subjects contributed by 6 global collaborators. Where available, HLA class I and class II types were obtained from metadata supplied by the sample provider rather than from assay-based typing. Sample metadata almost always included a de-identified subject ID, COVID-19 status, age in years and sex. The material from the prospective study consisted of cDNA or gDNA derived from T cells, B-cell-depleted T cells, or PBMCs. A freely available public database, intended as a resource for researchers studying the immune response to SARS-CoV-2, is where the repertoires were released. The paper's findings and limits, for the study overall: The amount of clinical and demographic metadata varied by source and participant and was provided uncurated.

TCRbeta CDR3 regions were amplified from genomic DNA using the immunoSEQ Assay, a bias-controlled multiplex PCR. From the authors' description of their analysis: Nucleated cell counts per sample were estimated from amplification of reference gene primers within the assay. To quantify the absolute abundance of each unique TCRbeta CDR3 rearrangement, sequence reads were collapsed and filtered. For each sample, productive Simpson clonality was calculated by taking the square root of Simpson's diversity index across productive rearrangements. TCRdb retrieved this table from immuneACCESS and kept in-frame rearrangements only. Not all clones are present; in checked studies, unresolved V genes account for under half, and no reason is known for the remainder. V, J and clone size are taken as reported in that table, and D and trimming were inferred from the DNA itself. For this sample the table gives 45,000 to 50,000 clones, of which approximately 88% were detected only once. Together, the top ten hold around 53% of the sample.

The germline V gene yields ENHRY for CDR1 and SYGVKD for CDR2. The CDR3 spans 13 residues, from the cysteine through the phenylalanine. Only CDR3 DNA is held: 39 bases, read in frame from base 1. Trimming at the junction amounts to 6 bases on V and 6 bases on J, and the germline ends lie 13 bases apart. Whole blood was collected in K2EDTA tubes by collaborating institutions according to the institutions' own protocols. Collaborator samples were shipped for TCRbeta analysis as frozen whole blood, isolated PBMCs, or DNA extracted from either sample type. Notes on this clone: Its target antigen remains unknown. The sample holds no much larger clone one base away, and base qualities are not on file.

The source of this sequence is a man between 65 and 85 years old with acute or convalescent COVID-19. Recombination connected TRBV10-3 to TRBJ2-3; too little of a D gene remains to name it. What was sequenced was peripheral blood. In nucleotides, the sequence is TGTGCCATCAGCCCGGCGGCCGGGGATACGCAGTATTTT. The resulting protein is CAISPAAGDTQYF.